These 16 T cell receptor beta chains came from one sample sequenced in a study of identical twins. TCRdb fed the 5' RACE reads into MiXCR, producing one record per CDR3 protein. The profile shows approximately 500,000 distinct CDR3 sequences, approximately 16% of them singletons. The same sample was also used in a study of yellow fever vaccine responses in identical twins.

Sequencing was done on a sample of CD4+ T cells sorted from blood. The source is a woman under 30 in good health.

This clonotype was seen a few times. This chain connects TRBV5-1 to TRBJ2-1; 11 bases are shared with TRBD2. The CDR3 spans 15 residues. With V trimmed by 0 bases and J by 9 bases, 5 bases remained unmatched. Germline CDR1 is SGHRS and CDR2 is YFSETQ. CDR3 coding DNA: TGCGCCAGCAGCTTGGTAGGACTAGCGGGTCGTGAGCAGTTCTTC. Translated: CASSLVGLAGREQFF.

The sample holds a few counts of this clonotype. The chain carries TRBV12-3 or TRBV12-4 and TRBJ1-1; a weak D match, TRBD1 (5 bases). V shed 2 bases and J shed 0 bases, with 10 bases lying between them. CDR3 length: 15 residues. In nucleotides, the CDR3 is TGTGCCAGCAGTTTACATGGACAACTGAACACTGAAGCTTTCTTT. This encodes CASSLHGQLNTEAFF.

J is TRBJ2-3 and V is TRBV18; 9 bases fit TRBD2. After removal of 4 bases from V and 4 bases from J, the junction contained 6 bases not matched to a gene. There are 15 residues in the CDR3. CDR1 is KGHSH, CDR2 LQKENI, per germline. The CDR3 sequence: CASSRIAGDSDTQYF. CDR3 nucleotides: TGTGCCAGCTCACGAATAGCGGGAGACTCAGATACGCAGTATTTT.

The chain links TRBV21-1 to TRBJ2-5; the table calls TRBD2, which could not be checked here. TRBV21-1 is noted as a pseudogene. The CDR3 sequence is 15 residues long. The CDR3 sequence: CASSRKAGGKETQYF. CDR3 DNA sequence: TGTGCCAGCAGCAGGAAAGCGGGGGGCAAAGAGACCCAGTACTTC.

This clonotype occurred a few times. The CDR3 here is CASSLEGPYSNQPQHF. The CDR3 DNA follows: TGTGCCAGCAGCTTAGAGGGGCCCTATAGCAATCAGCCCCAGCATTTT. The genes are TRBV7-8 and TRBJ1-5; a possible D gene is TRBD1 (5 bases). The V end lost 1 base, the J end lost 0 bases, and 10 bases lay between the germline ends. In germline, CDR1 is SGHVS, CDR2 FQNEAQ. The CDR3 runs to 16 residues.

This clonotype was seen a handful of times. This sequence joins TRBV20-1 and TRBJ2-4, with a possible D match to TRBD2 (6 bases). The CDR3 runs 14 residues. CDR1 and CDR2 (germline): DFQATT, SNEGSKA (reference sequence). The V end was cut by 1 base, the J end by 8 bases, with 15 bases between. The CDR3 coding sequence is TGCAGTGCTAGAGTATCCGGGAGTCTCGACATTCAGTACTTC. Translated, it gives CSARVSGSLDIQYF.

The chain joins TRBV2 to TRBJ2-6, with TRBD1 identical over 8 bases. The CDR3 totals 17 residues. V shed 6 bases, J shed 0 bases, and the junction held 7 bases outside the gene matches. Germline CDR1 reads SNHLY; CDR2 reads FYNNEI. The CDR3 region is CASSQTGVGSGANVLTF. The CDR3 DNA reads TGTGCCAGCAGCCAGACAGGGGTGGGCTCTGGGGCCAACGTCCTGACTTTC.

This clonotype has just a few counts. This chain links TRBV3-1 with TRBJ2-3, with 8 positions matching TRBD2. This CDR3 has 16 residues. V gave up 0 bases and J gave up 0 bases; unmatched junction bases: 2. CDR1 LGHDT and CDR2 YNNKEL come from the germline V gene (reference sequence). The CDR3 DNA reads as TGTGCCAGCAGCCAAGAGGCGGGGGGCAGCACAGATACGCAGTATTTT. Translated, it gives CASSQEAGGSTDTQYF.

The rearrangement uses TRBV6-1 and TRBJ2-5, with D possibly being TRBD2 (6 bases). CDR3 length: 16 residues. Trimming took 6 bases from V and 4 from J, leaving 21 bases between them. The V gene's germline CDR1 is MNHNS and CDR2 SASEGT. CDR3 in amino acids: CASSQLGGGIGETQYF. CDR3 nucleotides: TGTGCCAGCAGCCAGCTGGGGGGAGGTATTGGAGAGACCCAGTACTTC.

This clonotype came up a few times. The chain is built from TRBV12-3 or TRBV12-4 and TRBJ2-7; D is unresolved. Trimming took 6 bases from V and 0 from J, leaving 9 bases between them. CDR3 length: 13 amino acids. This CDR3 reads CASSIIPSYEQYF. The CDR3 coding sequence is TGTGCCAGCAGCATCATCCCCTCCTACGAGCAGTACTTC.

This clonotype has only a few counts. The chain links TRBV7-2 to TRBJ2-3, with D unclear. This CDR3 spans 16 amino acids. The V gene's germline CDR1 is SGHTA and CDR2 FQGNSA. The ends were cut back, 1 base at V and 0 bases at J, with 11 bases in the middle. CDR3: CASSLVGIQSTDTQYF. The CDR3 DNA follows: TGTGCCAGCAGCTTAGTAGGGATTCAGAGCACAGATACGCAGTATTTT.

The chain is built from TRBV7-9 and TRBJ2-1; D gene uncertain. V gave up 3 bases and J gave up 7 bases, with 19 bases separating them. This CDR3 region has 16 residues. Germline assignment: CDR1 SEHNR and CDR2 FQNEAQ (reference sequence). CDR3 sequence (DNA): TGTGCCAGCAGCTTGGCCGTGACCCAAAATCTAAATGAGCAGTTCTTC. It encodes CASSLAVTQNLNEQFF. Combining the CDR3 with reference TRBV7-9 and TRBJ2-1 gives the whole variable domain DTGVSQNPRHKITKRGQNVTFRCDPISEHNRLYWYRQTLGQGPEFLTYFQNEAQLEKSRLLSDRFSAERPKGSFSTLEIQRTEQGDSAMYLCASSLAVTQNLNEQFFGPGTRLTVL.

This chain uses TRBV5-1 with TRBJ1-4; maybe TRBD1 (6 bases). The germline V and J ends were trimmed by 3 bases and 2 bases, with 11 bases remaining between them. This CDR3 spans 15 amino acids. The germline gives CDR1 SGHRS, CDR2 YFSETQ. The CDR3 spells CASSSQGSTNEKLFF. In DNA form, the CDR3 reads TGCGCCAGCAGCTCCCAGGGGTCGACTAATGAAAAACTGTTTTTT.

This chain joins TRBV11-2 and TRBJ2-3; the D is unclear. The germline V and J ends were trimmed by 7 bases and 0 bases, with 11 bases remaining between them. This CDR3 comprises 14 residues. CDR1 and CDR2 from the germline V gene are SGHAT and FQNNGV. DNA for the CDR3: TGTGCCAGCACCTCTAGGCCCAGCACAGATACGCAGTATTTT. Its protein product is CASTSRPSTDTQYF.

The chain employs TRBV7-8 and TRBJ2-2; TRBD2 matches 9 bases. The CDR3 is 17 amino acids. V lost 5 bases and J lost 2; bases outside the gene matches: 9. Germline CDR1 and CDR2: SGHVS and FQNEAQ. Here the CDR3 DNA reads TGTGCCAGCAGCCACTGGCTAGCGGGGATTAACACCGGGGAGCTGTTTTTT. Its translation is CASSHWLAGINTGELFF.

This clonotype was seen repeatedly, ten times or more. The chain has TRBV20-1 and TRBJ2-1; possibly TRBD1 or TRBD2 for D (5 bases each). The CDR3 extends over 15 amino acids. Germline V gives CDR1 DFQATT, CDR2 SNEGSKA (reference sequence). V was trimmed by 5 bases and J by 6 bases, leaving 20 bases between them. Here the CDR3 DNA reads TGCAGTGCTTCACCGGGATGGGGCCTCGTCAATGAGCAGTTCTTC. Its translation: CSASPGWGLVNEQFF.